This TCR beta chain was recovered during a study of siplizumab effects on memory and regulatory T cells. General observations from the study: Memory cells that were CD4+ and unstimulated gave rise to alloreactive sequences, which siplizumab significantly reduced. Apparently more diverse than memory cells, naive T cells also seemed major alloresponse contributors. No functional test confirmed suppression by proliferating siplizumab-culture Tregs.

The CDR3 covers 19 residues. Trimming removed 5 bases from V and 3 bases from J; junction bases left unmatched: 20. Germline V lookup: CDR1 GTSNPN, CDR2 SVGIG (reference sequence). Points on this clone: Its target is not known.

Sequencing of each sample assayed about 10^5 TCR templates. This table comes from immunoSEQ multiplex PCR, and its TCRdb copy is limited to in-frame clones, with some not included. The sample records 80,000 to 130,000 clones, 91% being singletons. This chain connects TRBV30 to TRBJ2-7, with 12 bases aligning to TRBD2. This receptor was taken from a human donor in good health. Some clones in this sample may be carry-over from other donors' samples. What was sequenced was CD4+ T cells sorted from blood. The CDR3, as DNA: TGTGCCTGGGACACAACCTACATTCGGAGGACTAGCGGGGACTACGAGCAGTACTTC. Protein sequence: CAWDTTYIRRTSGDYEQYF. The full variable domain, rest sourced from reference TRBV30 and TRBJ2-7, is SQTIHQWPATLVQPVGSPLSLECTVEGTSNPNLYWYRQAAGRGLQLLFYSVGIGQISSEVPQNLSASRPQDRQFILSSKKLLLSDSGFYLCAWDTTYIRRTSGDYEQYFGPGTRLTVT.